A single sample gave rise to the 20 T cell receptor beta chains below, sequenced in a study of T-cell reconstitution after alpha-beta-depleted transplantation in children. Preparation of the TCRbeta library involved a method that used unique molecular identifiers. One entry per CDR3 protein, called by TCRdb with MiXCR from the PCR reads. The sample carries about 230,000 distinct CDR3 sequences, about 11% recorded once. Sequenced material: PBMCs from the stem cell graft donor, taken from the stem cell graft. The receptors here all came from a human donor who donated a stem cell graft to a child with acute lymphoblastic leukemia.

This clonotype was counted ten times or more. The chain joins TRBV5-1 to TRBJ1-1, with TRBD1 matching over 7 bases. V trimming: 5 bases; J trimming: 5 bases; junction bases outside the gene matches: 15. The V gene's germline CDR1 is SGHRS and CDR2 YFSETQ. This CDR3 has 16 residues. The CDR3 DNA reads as TGCGCCAGCAGTCAATTCGGTCGACAGGGTAGTACTGAAGCTTTCTTT. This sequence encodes CASSQFGRQGSTEAFF. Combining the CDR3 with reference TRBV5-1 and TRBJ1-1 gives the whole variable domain KAGVTQTPRYLIKTRGQQVTLSCSPISGHRSVSWYQQTPGQGLQFLFEYFSETQRNKGNFPGRFSGRQFSNSRSEMNVSTLELGDSALYLCASSQFGRQGSTEAFFGQGTRLTVV.

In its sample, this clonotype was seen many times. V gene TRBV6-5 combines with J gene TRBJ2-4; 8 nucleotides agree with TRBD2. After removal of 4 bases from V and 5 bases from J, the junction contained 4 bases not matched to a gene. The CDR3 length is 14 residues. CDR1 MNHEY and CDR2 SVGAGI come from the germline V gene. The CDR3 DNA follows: TGTGCCAGCAGTTCTATAGCGGGACAAAACATTCAGTACTTC. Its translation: CASSSIAGQNIQYF.

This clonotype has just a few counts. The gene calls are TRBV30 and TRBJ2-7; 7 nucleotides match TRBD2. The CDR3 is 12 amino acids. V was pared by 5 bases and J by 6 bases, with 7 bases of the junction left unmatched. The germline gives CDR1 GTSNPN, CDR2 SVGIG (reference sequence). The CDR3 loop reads CAWQRGRGEQYF. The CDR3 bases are TGTGCCTGGCAGCGGGGACGGGGCGAGCAGTACTTC.

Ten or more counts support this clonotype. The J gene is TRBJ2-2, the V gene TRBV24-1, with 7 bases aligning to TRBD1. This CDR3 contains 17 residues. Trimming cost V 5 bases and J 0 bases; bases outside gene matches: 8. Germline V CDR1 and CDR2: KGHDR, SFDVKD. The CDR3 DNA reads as TGTGCCACCAGTGGTTCCCCCGGGACAGCGAACACCGGGGAGCTGTTTTTT. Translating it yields CATSGSPGTANTGELFF.

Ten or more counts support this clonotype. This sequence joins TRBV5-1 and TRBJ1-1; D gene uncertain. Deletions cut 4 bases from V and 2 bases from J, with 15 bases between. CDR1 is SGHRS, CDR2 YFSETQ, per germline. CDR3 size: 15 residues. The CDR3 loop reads CASSLLTASNTEAFF. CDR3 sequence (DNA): TGCGCCAGCAGCCTCCTGACTGCGTCCAACACTGAAGCTTTCTTT. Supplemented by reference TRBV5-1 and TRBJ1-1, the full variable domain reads KAGVTQTPRYLIKTRGQQVTLSCSPISGHRSVSWYQQTPGQGLQFLFEYFSETQRNKGNFPGRFSGRQFSNSRSEMNVSTLELGDSALYLCASSLLTASNTEAFFGQGTRLTVV.

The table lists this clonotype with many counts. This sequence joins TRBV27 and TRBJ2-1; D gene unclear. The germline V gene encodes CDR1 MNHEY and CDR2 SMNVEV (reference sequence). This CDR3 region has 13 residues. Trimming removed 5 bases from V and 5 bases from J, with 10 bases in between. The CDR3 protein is CASSRLKNNEQFF. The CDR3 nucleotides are TGTGCCAGCAGTCGACTGAAGAACAATGAGCAGTTCTTC.

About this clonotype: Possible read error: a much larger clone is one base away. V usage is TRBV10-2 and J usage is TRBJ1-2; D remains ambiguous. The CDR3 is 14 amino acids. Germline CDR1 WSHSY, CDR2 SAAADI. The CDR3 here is CARSEKYISYGYTF. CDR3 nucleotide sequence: TGCGCCCGCAGTGAAAAGTATATATCCTATGGCTACACCTTC.

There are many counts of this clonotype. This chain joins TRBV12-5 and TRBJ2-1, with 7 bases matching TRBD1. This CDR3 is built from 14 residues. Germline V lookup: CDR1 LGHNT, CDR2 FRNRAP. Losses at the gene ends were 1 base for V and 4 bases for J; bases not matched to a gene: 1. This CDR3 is CASGLGTGYNEQFF. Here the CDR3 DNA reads TGTGCTAGTGGTTTGGGGACAGGATACAATGAGCAGTTCTTC.

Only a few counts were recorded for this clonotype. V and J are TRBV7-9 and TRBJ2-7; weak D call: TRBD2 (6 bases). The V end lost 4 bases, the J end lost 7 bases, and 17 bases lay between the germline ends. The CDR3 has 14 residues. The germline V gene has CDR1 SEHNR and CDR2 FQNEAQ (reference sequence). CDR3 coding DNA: TGTGCCAGCAGCTACTCGGGACTCTCTTGGGAGCAGTACTTC. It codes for CASSYSGLSWEQYF.

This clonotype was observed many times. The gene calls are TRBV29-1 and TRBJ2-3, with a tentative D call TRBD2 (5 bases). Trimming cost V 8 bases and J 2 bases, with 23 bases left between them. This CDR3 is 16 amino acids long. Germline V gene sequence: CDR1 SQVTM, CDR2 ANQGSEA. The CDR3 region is CSTIPGLEDLTDTQYF. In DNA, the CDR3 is TGCAGCACGATACCGGGTTTGGAGGATCTCACAGATACGCAGTATTTT.

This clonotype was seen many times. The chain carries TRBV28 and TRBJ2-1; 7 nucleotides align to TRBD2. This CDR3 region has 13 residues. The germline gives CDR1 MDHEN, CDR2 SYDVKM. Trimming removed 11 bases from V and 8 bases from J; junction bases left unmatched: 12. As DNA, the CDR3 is TGTGCCCGCGAGACTAGCCTAGCCCATGAGCAGTTCTTC. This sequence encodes CARETSLAHEQFF.

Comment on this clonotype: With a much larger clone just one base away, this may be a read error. In nucleotides, the CDR3 is TGTGCCGGCAGTTTACACAGGGATAATGGCTACACCTTC. Translated: CAGSLHRDNGYTF. The chain employs TRBV12-3 or TRBV12-4 and TRBJ1-2; perhaps TRBD1 as D (6 bases). The CDR3 is 13 amino acids.

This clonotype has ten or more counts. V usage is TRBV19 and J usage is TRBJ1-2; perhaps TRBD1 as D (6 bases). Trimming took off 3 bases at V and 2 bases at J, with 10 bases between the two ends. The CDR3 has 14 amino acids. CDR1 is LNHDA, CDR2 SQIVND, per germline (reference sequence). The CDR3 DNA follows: TGTGCCAGTAGTATCCCCGGGGGCAACTATGGCTACACCTTC. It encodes CASSIPGGNYGYTF.

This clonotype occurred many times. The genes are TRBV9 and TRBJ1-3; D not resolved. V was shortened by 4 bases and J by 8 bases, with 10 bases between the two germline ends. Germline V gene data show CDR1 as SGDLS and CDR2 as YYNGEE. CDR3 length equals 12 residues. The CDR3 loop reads CASSPTGDTIYF. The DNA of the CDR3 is TGTGCCAGCAGCCCTACCGGGGACACCATATATTTT.

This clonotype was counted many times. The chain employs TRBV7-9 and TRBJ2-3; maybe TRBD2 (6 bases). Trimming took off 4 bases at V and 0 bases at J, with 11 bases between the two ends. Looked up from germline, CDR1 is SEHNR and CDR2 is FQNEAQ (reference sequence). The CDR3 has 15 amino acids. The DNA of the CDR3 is TGTGCCAGCAGCTGGGGCGGGGCTAGCACAGATACGCAGTATTTT. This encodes CASSWGGASTDTQYF.

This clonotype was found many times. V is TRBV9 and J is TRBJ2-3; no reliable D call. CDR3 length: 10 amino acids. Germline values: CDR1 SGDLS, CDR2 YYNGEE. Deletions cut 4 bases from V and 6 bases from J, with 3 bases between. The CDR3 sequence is CASSPDTQYF. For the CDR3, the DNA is TGTGCCAGCAGCCCGGATACGCAGTATTTT.

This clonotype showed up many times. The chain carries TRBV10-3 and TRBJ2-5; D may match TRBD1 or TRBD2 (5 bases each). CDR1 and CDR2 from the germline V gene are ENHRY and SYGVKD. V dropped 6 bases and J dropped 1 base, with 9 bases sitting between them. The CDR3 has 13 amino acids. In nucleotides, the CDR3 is TGTGCCATCAGAAGGGACCTCCAAGAGACCCAGTACTTC. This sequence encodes CAIRRDLQETQYF.

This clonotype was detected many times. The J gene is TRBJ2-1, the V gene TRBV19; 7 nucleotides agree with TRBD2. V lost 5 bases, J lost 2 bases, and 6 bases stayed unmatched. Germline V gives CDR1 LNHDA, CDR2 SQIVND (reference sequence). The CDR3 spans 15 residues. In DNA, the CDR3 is TGTGCCAGTAGTTTACTAGCGACGGCCTACAATGAGCAGTTCTTC. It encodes CASSLLATAYNEQFF.

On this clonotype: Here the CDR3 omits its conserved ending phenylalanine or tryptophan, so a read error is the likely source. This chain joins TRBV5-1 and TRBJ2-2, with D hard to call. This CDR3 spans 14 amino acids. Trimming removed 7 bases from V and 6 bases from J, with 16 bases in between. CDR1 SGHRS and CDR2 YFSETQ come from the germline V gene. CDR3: CASGSWLLSGELFC. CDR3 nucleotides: TGCGCCAGCGGCTCCTGGCTGCTCTCCGGGGAGCTGTTTTGT.

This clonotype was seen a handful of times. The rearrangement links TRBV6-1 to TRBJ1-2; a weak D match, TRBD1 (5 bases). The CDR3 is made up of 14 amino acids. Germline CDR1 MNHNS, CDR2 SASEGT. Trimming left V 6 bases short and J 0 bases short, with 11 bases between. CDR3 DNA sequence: TGTGCCAGCAGCCCGGGGCCATCTAACTATGGCTACACCTTC. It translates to CASSPGPSNYGYTF.